This T cell receptor (beta chain) is from a study of early T cells in non-severe SARS-CoV-2 infection. The library protocol tagged individual cDNA molecules with unique molecular identifiers. TCRdb re-derived calls from the 5' RACE reads in MiXCR, one entry per CDR3 protein. Of 55,000 to 65,000 distinct CDR3 sequences detected, about 15% appear once; the ten largest clones hold over 4%. CDR1 is WSHSY and CDR2 is SAAADI in the germline V gene. V was trimmed by 0 bases and J by 1 base, leaving 6 bases between them. The CDR3 sequence is 14 residues long. This clonotype was seen a few times. The chain recombines TRBV10-2 with TRBJ2-5; D unclear. The sample here was whole blood, taken at baseline. The origin of this receptor is an adult who was a healthcare worker with PCR-confirmed SARS-CoV-2 infection or an uninfected control (not recorded which). CDR3 sequence reads: CASSESKRQETQYF. CDR3 nucleotides: TGCGCCAGCAGTGAGTCGAAGCGCCAAGAGACCCAGTACTTC.